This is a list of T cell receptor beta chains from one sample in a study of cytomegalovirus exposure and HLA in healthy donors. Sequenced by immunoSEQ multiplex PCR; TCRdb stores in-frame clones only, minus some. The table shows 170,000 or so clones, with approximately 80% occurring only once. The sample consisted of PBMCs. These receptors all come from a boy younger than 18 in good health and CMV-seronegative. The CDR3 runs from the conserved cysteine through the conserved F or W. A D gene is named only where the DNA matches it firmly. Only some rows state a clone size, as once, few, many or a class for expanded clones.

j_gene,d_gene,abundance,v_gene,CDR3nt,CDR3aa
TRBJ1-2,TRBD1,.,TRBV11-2,TGTGCCAGCAGCTGGCAGGACAGGGGGCTGGGTGGCTACACCTTC,CASSWQDRGLGGYTF
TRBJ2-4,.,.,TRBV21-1,TGTGCCAGCAGCAAATCCGTTAGACAGGCCTTAAACATTCAGTACTTC,CASSKSVRQALNIQYF
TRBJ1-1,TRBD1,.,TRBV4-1,TGCGCCAGCAGCCAAGAGGCAGGGGGAACAACTGAAGCTTTCTTT,CASSQEAGGTTEAFF
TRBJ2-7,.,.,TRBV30,TGTGCCTTCAAAGGGGCCTACGAGCAGTACTTC,CAFKGAYEQYF
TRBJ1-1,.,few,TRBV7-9,TGTGCCAGCAGCTTAGGGGGGGAGGAAGGCACTGAAGCTTTCTTT,CASSLGGEEGTEAFF
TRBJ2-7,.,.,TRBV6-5,TGTGCCAGCAGTTGGCGGAGTGCGGCCGAGCAGTACTTC,CASSWRSAAEQYF
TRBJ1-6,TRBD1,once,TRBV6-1,TGTGCCAGCAGCCTGCCTACAGGGGTGAATTCACCCCTCCACTTT,CASSLPTGVNSPLHF
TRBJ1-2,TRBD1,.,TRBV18,TGTGCCAGCTCACAGGAGGGGGCGTACAGCTATGGCTACACCTTC,CASSQEGAYSYGYTF
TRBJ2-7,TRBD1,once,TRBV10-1,TGCGCCAGCAGTGAGTCGAACAGGGGCGAGCAGTACTTC,CASSESNRGEQYF
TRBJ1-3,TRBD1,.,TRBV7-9,TGTGCCAGCAGGGACAGGGGAAACACCATATATTTT,CASRDRGNTIYF
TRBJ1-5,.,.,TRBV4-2,TGTGCCAGCAGCCAAGTGGACAACAATCAGCCCCAGCATTTT,CASSQVDNNQPQHF
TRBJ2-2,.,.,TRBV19,TGTGCCAGTAGTATAGCGACACCGCTGAACACCGGGGAGCTGTTTTTT,CASSIATPLNTGELFF
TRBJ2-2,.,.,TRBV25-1,TGTGCCAGCACGGGGATGATAAACACCGGGGAGCTGTTTTTT,CASTGMINTGELFF
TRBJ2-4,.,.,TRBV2,TGTGCCAGCCTCGGGTGGGGGCCGCAATGGAACATTCAGTACTTC,CASLGWGPQWNIQYF
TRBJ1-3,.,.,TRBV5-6,TGTGCCAGCAGCTTGGCCGGGGGTCTCGGCTCTGGAAACACCATATATTTT,CASSLAGGLGSGNTIYF
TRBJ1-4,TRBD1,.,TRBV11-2,TGTGCCAGCAGCTTAGCCAGGGGGAATGAAAAACTGTTTTTT,CASSLARGNEKLFF
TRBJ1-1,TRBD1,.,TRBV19,TGTGCCAGTAGTCCCGGGACAGCAATCCCTAGGGATGAAGCTTTCTTT,CASSPGTAIPRDEAFF
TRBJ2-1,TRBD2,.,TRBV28,TGTGCCAGCAGTTTACCTCTCGCGGGAGGGCCGGGTGAACAGTTCTTC,CASSLPLAGGPGEQFF
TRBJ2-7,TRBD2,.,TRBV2,TGTGCCAGCACCTTACTCGGACTAGCGGGGGACGTGGGGGAGCAGTACTTC,CASTLLGLAGDVGEQYF
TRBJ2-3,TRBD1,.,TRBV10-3,TGTGCCATCAGTGAGGAGGGGGCGCGAAAAGATACGCAGTATTTT,CAISEEGARKDTQYF
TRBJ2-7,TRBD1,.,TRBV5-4,TGTGCCAGCAGCTTGGTGGGACAGGGGGCCGGTGAGCAGTACTTC,CASSLVGQGAGEQYF
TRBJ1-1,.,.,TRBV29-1,TGCAGCGTAACAAGGAACACTGAAGCTTTCTTT,CSVTRNTEAFF
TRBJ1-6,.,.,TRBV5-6,TGTGCCAGCAGCTTGAACCGGGCCAGGGATTCACCCCTCCACTTT,CASSLNRARDSPLHF
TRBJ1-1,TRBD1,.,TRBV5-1,TGCGCCAGCAGCTCCCCGGACAGGGTGAGCGAAGCTTTCTTT,CASSSPDRVSEAFF
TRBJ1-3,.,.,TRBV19,TGTGCCAGTAGTCGACTTCTCGGCCTCTCTGGAAACACCATATATTTT,CASSRLLGLSGNTIYF
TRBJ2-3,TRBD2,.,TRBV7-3,TGTGCCAGCAGCGCCGGGACTAGCGGGGGGCTCCGGTCGCAGTATTTT,CASSAGTSGGLRSQYF
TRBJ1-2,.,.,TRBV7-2,TGTGCCAGCAGCTTAGGGACAGTCGGCTATGGCTACACCTTC,CASSLGTVGYGYTF
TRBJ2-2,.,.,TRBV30,TGTGCCTGGAGTATCCTTGGGAGTACGAACACCGGGGAGCTGTTTTTT,CAWSILGSTNTGELFF
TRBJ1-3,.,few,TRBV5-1,TGCGCCAGCAGCTCAACAGGGTTTTCTGGAAACACCATATATTTT,CASSSTGFSGNTIYF
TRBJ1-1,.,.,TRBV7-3,TGTGCCAGCAGAACGACAGCGAACACTGAAGCTTTCTTT,CASRTTANTEAFF
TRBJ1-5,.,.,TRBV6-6,TGTGCCAGCGAGAAGGAGCACAATCAGCCCCAGCATTTT,CASEKEHNQPQHF
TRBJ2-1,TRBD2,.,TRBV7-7,TGTGCTAGCAGCTTATCCCTAGCGGGATCAAATGAGCAGTTCTTC,CASSLSLAGSNEQFF
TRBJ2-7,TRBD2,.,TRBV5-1,TGCGCCAGCAGCTTGAGCGGGGTCGCAGGAGGAGGCTCCTACGAGCAGTACTTC,CASSLSGVAGGGSYEQYF
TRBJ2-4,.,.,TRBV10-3,TGTGCCATCAGTGACCTAGCAAGCATTCAGTACTTC,CAISDLASIQYF
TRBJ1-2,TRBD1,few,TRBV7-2,TGTGCCAGCAGCTCGGACAGGGTTTATGGCTACACCTTC,CASSSDRVYGYTF
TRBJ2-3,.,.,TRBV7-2,TGTGCCAGCAGCCAGGACTTCCGCACAGATACGCAGTATTTT,CASSQDFRTDTQYF
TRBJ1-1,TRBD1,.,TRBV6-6,TGTGCCAGCAGTTACGGACAGGTAGGACACACTGAAGCTTTCTTT,CASSYGQVGHTEAFF
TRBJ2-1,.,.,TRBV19,TGCGCCAGTAGTCCCTACCTCCGGGAGAGATACAATGAGCAGTTCTTC,CASSPYLRERYNEQFF
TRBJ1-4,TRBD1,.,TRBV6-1,TGTGCCAGCAGGTTGGACAGGGGTAATGAAAAACTGTTTTTT,CASRLDRGNEKLFF
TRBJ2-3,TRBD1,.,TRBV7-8,TGTGCCAGCAGCTTAGCGGACAGGGGCCCGAGCACAGATACGCAGTATTTT,CASSLADRGPSTDTQYF
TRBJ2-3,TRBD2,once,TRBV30,TGTGCCTGGAGTGTTCTAGCGGGGATAGGCACAGATACGCAGTATTTT,CAWSVLAGIGTDTQYF
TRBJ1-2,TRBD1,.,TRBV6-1,TGTGCCAGCAGACCGACAGGGAAAAACTATGGCTACACCTTC,CASRPTGKNYGYTF
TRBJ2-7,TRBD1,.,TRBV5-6,TGTGCCAGCAGCTTGGATTATCAGGGGGCAGGCGCCTACGAGCAGTACTTC,CASSLDYQGAGAYEQYF
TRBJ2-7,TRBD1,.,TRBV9,TGTGCCAGCAGCAAGGGGGCGTACGAGCAGTACTTC,CASSKGAYEQYF
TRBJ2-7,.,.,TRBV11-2,TGTGCCAGCAGCTTACTAGGACTCCTCTACGAGCAGTACTTC,CASSLLGLLYEQYF